The source of this T cell receptor beta chain is a study of T cells after yellow fever vaccination. Study context: Preparation used SMART-Seq v4 Ultra Low Input for the low-cell-number fractions.

Researchers made TCR cDNA using 5'RACE template switching, and this step added a universal primer site and UMIs. MiXCR, run by TCRdb on the 5' RACE reads, gives a single entry per CDR3 protein. The sample shows 450,000 to 600,000 distinct CDR3 sequences, roughly 14% of them seen only once. The germline V gene has CDR1 MNHEY and CDR2 SVGAGI. The CDR3 length is 15 residues. The ends lost 4 bases at V and 5 bases at J; junction bases unmatched: 6. Overall study findings and caveats: High-abundance clonotypes from the bulk population could contaminate FACS-sorted repertoires. The booster response re-showed most primary clones: roughly 97% CD4, around 90% CD8.

A note on this clonotype: The antigen is unknown.

The sequencing used PBMCs, collected on the day of the yellow fever booster vaccination. The sequence was obtained from a man aged 30 to 39 who received the YFV17D yellow fever vaccine. J is TRBJ2-7 and V is TRBV6-5, with 12 bases identical to TRBD1. CDR3 region: CASSLTGTGGNEQYF. As DNA, the CDR3 is TGTGCCAGCAGTTTAACCGGGACAGGGGGCAACGAGCAGTACTTC.